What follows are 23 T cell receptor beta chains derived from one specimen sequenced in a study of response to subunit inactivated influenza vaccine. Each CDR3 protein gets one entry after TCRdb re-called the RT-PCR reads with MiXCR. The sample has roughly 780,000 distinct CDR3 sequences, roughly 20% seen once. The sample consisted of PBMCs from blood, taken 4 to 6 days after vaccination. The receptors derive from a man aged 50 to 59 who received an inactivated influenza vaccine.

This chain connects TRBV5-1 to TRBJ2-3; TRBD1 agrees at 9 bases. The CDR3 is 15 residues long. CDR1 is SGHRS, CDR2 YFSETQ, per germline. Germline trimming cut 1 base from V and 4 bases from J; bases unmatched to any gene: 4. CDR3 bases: TGCGCCAGCAGCTTGATGGGACAGGGTGCAGATACGCAGTATTTT. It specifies CASSLMGQGADTQYF. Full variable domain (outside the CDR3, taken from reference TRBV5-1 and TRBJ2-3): KAGVTQTPRYLIKTRGQQVTLSCSPISGHRSVSWYQQTPGQGLQFLFEYFSETQRNKGNFPGRFSGRQFSNSRSEMNVSTLELGDSALYLCASSLMGQGADTQYFGPGTRLTVL.

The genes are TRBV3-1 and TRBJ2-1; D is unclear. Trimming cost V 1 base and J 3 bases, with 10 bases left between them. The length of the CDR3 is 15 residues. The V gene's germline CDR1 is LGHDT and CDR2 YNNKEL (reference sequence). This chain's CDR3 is CASSQAALGYNEQFF. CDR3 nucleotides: TGTGCCAGCAGCCAAGCGGCCTTAGGCTACAATGAGCAGTTCTTC.

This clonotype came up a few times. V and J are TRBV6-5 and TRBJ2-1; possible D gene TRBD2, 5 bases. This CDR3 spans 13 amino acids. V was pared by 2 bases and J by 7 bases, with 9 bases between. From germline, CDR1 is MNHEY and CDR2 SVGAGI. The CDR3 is CASSYVGSNEQFF. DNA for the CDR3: TGTGCCAGCAGTTACGTGGGGAGTAATGAGCAGTTCTTC.

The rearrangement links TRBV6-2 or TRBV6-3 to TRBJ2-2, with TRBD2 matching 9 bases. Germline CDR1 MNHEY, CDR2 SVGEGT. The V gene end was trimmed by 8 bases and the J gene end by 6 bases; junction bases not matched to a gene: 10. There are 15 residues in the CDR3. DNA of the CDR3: TGTGCCAGCCACTTAGCGGGAGTGAAGGCCGGGGAGCTGTTTTTT. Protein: CASHLAGVKAGELFF.

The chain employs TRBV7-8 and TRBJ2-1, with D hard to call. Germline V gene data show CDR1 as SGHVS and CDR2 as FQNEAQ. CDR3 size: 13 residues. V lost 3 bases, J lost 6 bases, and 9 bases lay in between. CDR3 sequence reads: CASSLSWSNEQFF. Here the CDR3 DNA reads TGTGCCAGCAGCTTGAGTTGGAGCAATGAGCAGTTCTTC.

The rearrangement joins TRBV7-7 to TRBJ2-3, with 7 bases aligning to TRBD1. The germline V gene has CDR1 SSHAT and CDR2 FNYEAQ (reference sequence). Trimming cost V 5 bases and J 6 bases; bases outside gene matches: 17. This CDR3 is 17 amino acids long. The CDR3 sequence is CASSQLSAGTVSDTQYF. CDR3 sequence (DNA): TGTGCCAGCAGCCAATTAAGTGCCGGGACAGTCTCTGATACGCAGTATTTT.

As DNA, the CDR3 is TGTGCCAGCAGTTACTCGGGACTAGATGCAGAGCAGTTCTTC. Residues: CASSYSGLDAEQFF. The V and J genes are TRBV6-5 and TRBJ2-1; 8 bases match TRBD2. CDR1 and CDR2 from the germline V gene are MNHEY and SVGAGI. This CDR3 contains 14 residues. V was clipped by 0 bases and J by 10 bases; unmatched bases: 5.

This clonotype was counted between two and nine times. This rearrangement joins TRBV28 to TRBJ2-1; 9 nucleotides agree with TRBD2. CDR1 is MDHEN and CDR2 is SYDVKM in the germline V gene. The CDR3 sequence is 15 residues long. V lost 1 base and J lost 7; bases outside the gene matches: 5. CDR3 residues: CASSLLASGKNEQFF. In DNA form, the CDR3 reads TGTGCCAGCAGTTTATTGGCTAGCGGGAAAAATGAGCAGTTCTTC.

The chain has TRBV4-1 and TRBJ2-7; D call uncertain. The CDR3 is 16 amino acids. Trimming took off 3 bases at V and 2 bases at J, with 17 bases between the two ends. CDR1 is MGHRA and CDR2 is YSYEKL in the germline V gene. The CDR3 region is CASSHPTSSATYEQYF. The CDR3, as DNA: TGCGCCAGCAGCCACCCAACCTCGTCAGCCACCTACGAGCAGTACTTC.

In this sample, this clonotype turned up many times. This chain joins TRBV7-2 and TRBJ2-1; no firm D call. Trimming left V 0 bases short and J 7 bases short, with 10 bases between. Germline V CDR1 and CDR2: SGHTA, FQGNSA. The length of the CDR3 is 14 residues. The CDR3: CASSLALHGNEQFF. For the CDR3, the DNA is TGTGCCAGCAGCTTAGCCCTCCATGGGAATGAGCAGTTCTTC.

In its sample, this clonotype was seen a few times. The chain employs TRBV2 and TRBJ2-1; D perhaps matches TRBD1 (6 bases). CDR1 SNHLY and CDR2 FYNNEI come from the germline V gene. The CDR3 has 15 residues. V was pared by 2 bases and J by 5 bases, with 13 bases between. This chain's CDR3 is CASSELETGHNEQFF. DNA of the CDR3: TGTGCCAGCAGTGAATTGGAGACAGGTCACAATGAGCAGTTCTTC.

CDR3 loop: CASSLEGYVADTQYF. DNA for the CDR3: TGCGCCAGCAGCTTGGAGGGGTACGTCGCAGATACGCAGTATTTT. The chain combines TRBV5-1 with TRBJ2-3, with D perhaps TRBD1 (5 bases). The CDR3 is 15 amino acids. Germline assignment: CDR1 SGHRS and CDR2 YFSETQ. With 0 bases removed from V and 4 bases from J, the gap between germline ends came to 12 bases.

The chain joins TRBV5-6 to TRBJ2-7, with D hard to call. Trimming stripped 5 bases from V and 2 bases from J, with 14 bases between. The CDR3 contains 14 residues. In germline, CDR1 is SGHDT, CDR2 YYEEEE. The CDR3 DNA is TGTGCCAGCAGACTATTAGAAAGTCCCTACGAGCAGTACTTC. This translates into CASRLLESPYEQYF.

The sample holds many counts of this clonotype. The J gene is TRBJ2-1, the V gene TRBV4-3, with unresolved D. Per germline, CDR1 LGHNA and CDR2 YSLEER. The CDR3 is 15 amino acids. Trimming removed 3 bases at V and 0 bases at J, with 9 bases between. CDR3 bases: TGCGCCAGCAGCCAGGACCGGCTCTCCTACAATGAGCAGTTCTTC. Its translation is CASSQDRLSYNEQFF.

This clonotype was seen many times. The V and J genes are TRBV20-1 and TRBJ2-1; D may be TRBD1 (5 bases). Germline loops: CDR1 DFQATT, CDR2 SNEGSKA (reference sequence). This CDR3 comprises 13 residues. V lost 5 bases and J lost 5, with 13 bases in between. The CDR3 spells CSASDDSNNEQFF. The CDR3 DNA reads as TGCAGTGCTTCCGATGACAGTAACAATGAGCAGTTCTTC.

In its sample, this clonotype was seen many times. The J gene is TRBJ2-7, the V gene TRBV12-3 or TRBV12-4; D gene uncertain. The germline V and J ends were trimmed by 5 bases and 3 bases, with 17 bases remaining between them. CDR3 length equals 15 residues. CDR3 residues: CASSPRPKGYYEQYF. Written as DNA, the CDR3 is TGTGCCAGCAGTCCGCGCCCAAAAGGTTACTACGAGCAGTACTTC.

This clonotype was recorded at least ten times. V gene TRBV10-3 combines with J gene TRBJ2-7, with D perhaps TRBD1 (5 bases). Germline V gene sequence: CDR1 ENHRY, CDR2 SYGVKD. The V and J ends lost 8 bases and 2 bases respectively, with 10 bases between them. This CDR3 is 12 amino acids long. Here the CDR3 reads CAIQGAPYEQYF. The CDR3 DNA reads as TGTGCCATCCAGGGTGCGCCCTACGAGCAGTACTTC.

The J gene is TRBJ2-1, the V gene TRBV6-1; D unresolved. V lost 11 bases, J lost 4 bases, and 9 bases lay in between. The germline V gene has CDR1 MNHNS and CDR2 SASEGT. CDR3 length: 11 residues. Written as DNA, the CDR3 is TGTGCCGCAAGGCAGTACAATGAGCAGTTCTTC. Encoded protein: CAARQYNEQFF.

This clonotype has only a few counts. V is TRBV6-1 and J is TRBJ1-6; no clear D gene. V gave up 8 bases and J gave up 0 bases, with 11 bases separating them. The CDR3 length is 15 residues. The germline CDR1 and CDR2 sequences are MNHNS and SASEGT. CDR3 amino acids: CASHHWSSYNSPLHF. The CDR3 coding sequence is TGTGCCAGCCACCACTGGAGCTCCTATAATTCACCCCTCCACTTT.

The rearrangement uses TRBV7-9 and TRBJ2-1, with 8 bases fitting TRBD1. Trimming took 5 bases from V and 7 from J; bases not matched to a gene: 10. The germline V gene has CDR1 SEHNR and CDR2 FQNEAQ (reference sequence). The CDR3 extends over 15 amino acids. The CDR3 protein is CASSASGGAANEQFF. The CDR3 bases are TGTGCCAGCAGCGCCTCAGGGGGCGCGGCGAATGAGCAGTTCTTC.

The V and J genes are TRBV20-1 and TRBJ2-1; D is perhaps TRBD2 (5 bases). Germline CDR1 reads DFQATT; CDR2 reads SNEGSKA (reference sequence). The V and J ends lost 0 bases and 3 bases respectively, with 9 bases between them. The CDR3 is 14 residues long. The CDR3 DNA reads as TGCAGTGCTAGAGATCGGGCGGGCTACAATGAGCAGTTCTTC. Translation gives CSARDRAGYNEQFF.

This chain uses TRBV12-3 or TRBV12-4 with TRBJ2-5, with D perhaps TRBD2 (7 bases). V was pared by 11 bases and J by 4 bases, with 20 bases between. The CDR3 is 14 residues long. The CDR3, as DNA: TGTGCCGACTCCGTCGGGGGGCAAGGAGAGACCCAGTACTTC. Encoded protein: CADSVGGQGETQYF.

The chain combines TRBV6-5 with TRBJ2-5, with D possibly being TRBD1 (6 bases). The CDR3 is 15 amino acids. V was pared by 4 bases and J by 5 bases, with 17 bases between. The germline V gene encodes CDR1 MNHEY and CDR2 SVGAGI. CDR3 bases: TGTGCCAGCAGTTTGATTGGGGGCCTTATGGAGACCCAGTACTTC. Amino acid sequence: CASSLIGGLMETQYF.